This T cell receptor (beta chain) appears in the sequencing data of a study of CD8+ T cells in alopecia areata. Findings and limits, study-wide: Affected lesional scalp, above all in alopecia totalis/universalis, was more clonal than normal scalp. With patients, TCR sharing proved less clear than in mice, a difference possibly related to HLA.

V shed 5 bases, J shed 6 bases, and the junction held 15 bases outside the gene matches. CDR1 and CDR2 from the germline V gene are SGHVS and FQNEAQ. This CDR3 spans 16 amino acids. Concerning this clone: Its antigen remains unknown.

Extracted from the samples, RNA was reverse transcribed into cDNA to serve as the sequencing template. Assay: immunoSEQ multiplex PCR; the TCRdb copy retains only in-frame clones and omits some. The top ten hold around 5% of the sample, which has roughly 200,000 clones, approximately 60% seen once. Material for sequencing was CD8+ T cells sorted from blood. V usage is TRBV7-8 and J usage is TRBJ2-7; TRBD2 matches at 8 bases. This TCR derives from a human donor in good health. In DNA, the CDR3 is TGTGCCAGCAGCCTCCAGGGGATTGCGGGGGGCGGCGAGCAGTACTTC. Protein product: CASSLQGIAGGGEQYF.